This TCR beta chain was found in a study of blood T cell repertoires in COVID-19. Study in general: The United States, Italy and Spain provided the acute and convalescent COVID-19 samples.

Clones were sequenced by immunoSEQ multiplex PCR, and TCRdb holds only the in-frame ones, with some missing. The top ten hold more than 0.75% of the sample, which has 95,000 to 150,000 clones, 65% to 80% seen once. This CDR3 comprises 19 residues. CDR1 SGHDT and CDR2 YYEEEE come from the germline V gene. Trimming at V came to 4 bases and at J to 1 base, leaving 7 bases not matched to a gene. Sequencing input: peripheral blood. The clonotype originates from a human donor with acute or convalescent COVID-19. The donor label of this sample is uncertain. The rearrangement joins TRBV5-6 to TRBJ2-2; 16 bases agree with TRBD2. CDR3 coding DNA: TGTGCCAGCAGCATACCGGGACTAGCGGGGGGGTTGAACACCGGGGAGCTGTTTTTT. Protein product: CASSIPGLAGGLNTGELFF.